These T cell receptor beta chains were read from a single sample in a study of T cell responses to AZD1222 COVID-19 vaccine. The table came from immunoSEQ multiplex PCR; TCRdb's copy has only in-frame clones and leaves some out. This sample has roughly 100,000 clones; 90% to 95% occur once, and the top ten carry 2.2%. Sequenced material: peripheral blood, taken on day 0 of AZD1222 vaccination. Receptors were obtained from an adult in good health. Both conserved end residues are part of each CDR3. The order of the fields is D gene, V gene, J gene, clone size, CDR3 DNA, CDR3 protein. D genes are given only for firm matches. Only some rows state a clone size, as once, few, many or a class for expanded clones.

D: NA; V: TRBV4-1; J: TRBJ1-2; size: NA; DNA: TGCGCCAGCGGAAACGGATGGAACTATGGCTACACCTTC; CDR3: CASGNGWNYGYTF
D: TRBD2; V: TRBV24-1; J: TRBJ2-3; size: NA; DNA: TGTGCCACCAGTGATTGGGGGCTAGCGGGAGTGGGGGATACGCAGTATTTT; CDR3: CATSDWGLAGVGDTQYF
D: NA; V: TRBV5-8; J: TRBJ1-1; size: NA; DNA: TGTGCCAGCAGCCTGATGGGGGGAAATCCCTCCAAAAAAGCTTTCTTT; CDR3: CASSLMGGNPSKKAFF
D: TRBD1; V: TRBV19; J: TRBJ1-3; size: NA; DNA: TGTGCCAGTAGTATACAGGGACAGCGAAACACCATATATTTT; CDR3: CASSIQGQRNTIYF
D: NA; V: TRBV2; J: TRBJ1-2; size: NA; DNA: TGTGCCAGCAGTGTACTTTCGGCCAGGGAGTATGGCTACACCTTC; CDR3: CASSVLSAREYGYTF
D: NA; V: TRBV25-1; J: TRBJ1-5; size: NA; DNA: TGTGCCAGCAGGGGCGGCAATCAGCCCCAGCATTTT; CDR3: CASRGGNQPQHF
D: TRBD1; V: TRBV2; J: TRBJ1-5; size: NA; DNA: TGTGCCAGCAGGGCTGAACCGGGACAGGGTCAGCCCCAGCATTTT; CDR3: CASRAEPGQGQPQHF
D: NA; V: TRBV5-1; J: TRBJ1-1; size: NA; DNA: TGCGCCAGCAGCTTGGACAGCGGCACTGAAGCTTTCTTT; CDR3: CASSLDSGTEAFF
D: NA; V: TRBV2; J: TRBJ1-2; size: few; DNA: TGTGCCAGCACAAGGGTAGGCTATGGCTACACCTTC; CDR3: CASTRVGYGYTF
D: NA; V: TRBV4-1; J: TRBJ1-1; size: NA; DNA: TGCGCCAGCACGGACAATCACAAGACTGAAGCTTTCTTT; CDR3: CASTDNHKTEAFF
D: NA; V: TRBV2; J: TRBJ1-1; size: once; DNA: TGTGCCAGTTTTATAGTGAACACTGAAGCTTTCTTT; CDR3: CASFIVNTEAFF
D: NA; V: TRBV7-9; J: TRBJ1-6; size: once; DNA: TGTGCCAGCAGCCTACAAGGCGGCTGGTCGAGGAATTCACCCCTCCACTTT; CDR3: CASSLQGGWSRNSPLHF
D: NA; V: TRBV7-9; J: TRBJ1-1; size: NA; DNA: TGTGCCAGCAGCTTACAGGGGGAAGCTTTCTTT; CDR3: CASSLQGEAFF
D: TRBD1; V: TRBV18; J: TRBJ2-2; size: NA; DNA: TGTGCCAGCTCCCGGGGACAGGGGGCGAACACCGGGGAGCTGTTTTTT; CDR3: CASSRGQGANTGELFF
D: NA; V: TRBV11-3; J: TRBJ2-3; size: NA; DNA: TGTGCCAGCAGCTTAGCCCCCACAGATACGCAGTATTTT; CDR3: CASSLAPTDTQYF
D: NA; V: TRBV5-1; J: TRBJ1-4; size: once; DNA: TGCGCCAGCAGCTTCACCGGTAGTAATGAAAAACTGTTTTTT; CDR3: CASSFTGSNEKLFF
D: TRBD2; V: TRBV24-1; J: TRBJ2-1; size: NA; DNA: TGTGCCACCAGTGATTTGGGGAGGGCAAGCAACAATGAGCAGTTCTTC; CDR3: CATSDLGRASNNEQFF
D: NA; V: TRBV14; J: TRBJ1-2; size: NA; DNA: TGTGCCAGCAGCCTGAACGGGGGGCAATGGGAAGGCTACACCTTC; CDR3: CASSLNGGQWEGYTF
D: NA; V: TRBV6-5; J: TRBJ1-1; size: NA; DNA: TGTGCCAGCAGTTGGGGGAGGGTGAACACTGAAGCTTTCTTT; CDR3: CASSWGRVNTEAFF
D: NA; V: TRBV28; J: TRBJ2-7; size: NA; DNA: TGTGCCAGCAGTTTAGGAGCGGTTTTTGGCTACGAGCAGTACTTC; CDR3: CASSLGAVFGYEQYF
D: TRBD1; V: TRBV2; J: TRBJ2-7; size: NA; DNA: TGTGCCAGCAGTCCCGGACAGGGGTCAGCCTACGAGCAGTACTTC; CDR3: CASSPGQGSAYEQYF
D: TRBD2; V: TRBV11-3; J: TRBJ2-3; size: NA; DNA: TGTGCCAGCAGCTCGCGGACTAGCGGGAGCACAGATACGCAGTATTTT; CDR3: CASSSRTSGSTDTQYF
D: NA; V: TRBV10-1; J: TRBJ1-1; size: NA; DNA: TGCGCCAGTAGAGAGGCCGGGAGGGGCACTGAAGCTTTCTTT; CDR3: CASREAGRGTEAFF
D: NA; V: TRBV18; J: TRBJ2-7; size: NA; DNA: TGTGCCAGCTCACCCGGGACGGTTCTAATCTACGAGCAGTACTTC; CDR3: CASSPGTVLIYEQYF
D: NA; V: TRBV12-3/TRBV12-4; J: TRBJ1-6; size: NA; DNA: TGTGCCAGCAGTCTGGTTCGGGACTGGCCCCTCCACTTT; CDR3: CASSLVRDWPLHF
D: TRBD1; V: TRBV7-8; J: TRBJ1-1; size: NA; DNA: TGTGCCAGCAGCGCCCGACAGGGGGGGGCTGAAGCTTTCTTT; CDR3: CASSARQGGAEAFF
D: NA; V: TRBV19; J: TRBJ1-4; size: NA; DNA: TGTGCCAGTAAGGGCTCCGCCAACCTGTTTTTT; CDR3: CASKGSANLFF
D: NA; V: TRBV19; J: TRBJ2-1; size: NA; DNA: TGTGCCAGTAGTATAGCGGGAGACTCCTACAATGAGCAGTTCTTC; CDR3: CASSIAGDSYNEQFF
D: NA; V: TRBV5-1; J: TRBJ2-5; size: NA; DNA: TGCGCCAGCAGCCTGGAGGGGACAGTAGAGACCCAGTACTTC; CDR3: CASSLEGTVETQYF
D: TRBD1; V: TRBV7-9; J: TRBJ1-2; size: NA; DNA: TGTGCCAGCAGCAGGCGGGGACAGGGCTATGGCTACACCTTC; CDR3: CASSRRGQGYGYTF
D: NA; V: TRBV20-1; J: TRBJ2-3; size: NA; DNA: TGCAGTGCTAGTCCGCTCCAGCGGACTTATAGCACAGATACGCAGTATTTT; CDR3: CSASPLQRTYSTDTQYF
D: NA; V: TRBV29-1; J: TRBJ1-5; size: NA; DNA: TGCAGCGTTAGCCACGGGAGTAATCAGCCCCAGCATTTT; CDR3: CSVSHGSNQPQHF
D: NA; V: TRBV12-3/TRBV12-4; J: TRBJ1-2; size: NA; DNA: TGTGCCAGCAGTTTAAGTCAGATCGGCTACACCTTC; CDR3: CASSLSQIGYTF
D: NA; V: TRBV6-5; J: TRBJ1-2; size: NA; DNA: TGTGCCAGCAGTTACATGGGACCGACCTTAGGGGATGGCTACACCTTC; CDR3: CASSYMGPTLGDGYTF
D: NA; V: TRBV12-5; J: TRBJ1-2; size: NA; DNA: TGTGCTAGTGGGGGACTCATCTACACCTTC; CDR3: CASGGLIYTF
D: TRBD2; V: TRBV6-5; J: TRBJ2-3; size: few; DNA: TGTGCCAGCAGAGCGGGAGCTGCAGATACGCAGTATTTT; CDR3: CASRAGAADTQYF
D: NA; V: TRBV30; J: TRBJ1-3; size: NA; DNA: TGTGCCTGGAATTATGCCTCTGGAAACACCATATATTTT; CDR3: CAWNYASGNTIYF
D: NA; V: TRBV7-9; J: TRBJ2-1; size: NA; DNA: TGTGCCAGCAGCGAACAGGGTTTATCCTACAATGAGCAGTTCTTC; CDR3: CASSEQGLSYNEQFF
D: NA; V: TRBV9; J: TRBJ1-6; size: NA; DNA: TGTGCCAGCAGCGTCAGTGCGAGGGAGAGCTCCTATAATTCACCCCTCCACTTT; CDR3: CASSVSARESSYNSPLHF
D: NA; V: TRBV15; J: TRBJ1-5; size: NA; DNA: TGTGCCACCAGCAGGAGGGGACGATTCAATCAGCCCCAGCATTTT; CDR3: CATSRRGRFNQPQHF
D: NA; V: TRBV5-8; J: TRBJ2-3; size: NA; DNA: TGTGCCAGCAGCTTGCCTAGCGTAGATACGCAGTATTTT; CDR3: CASSLPSVDTQYF
D: TRBD1; V: TRBV6-2/TRBV6-3; J: TRBJ2-4; size: NA; DNA: TGTGCCAGCAGTTCCAGGGACAGGGGGTTGAGAGCCAAAAACATTCAGTACTTC; CDR3: CASSSRDRGLRAKNIQYF
D: NA; V: TRBV27; J: TRBJ2-3; size: NA; DNA: TGTGCCAGCAGTTTATGGCCGCAAGGTCGGGATACGCAGTATTTT; CDR3: CASSLWPQGRDTQYF
D: TRBD1; V: TRBV4-1; J: TRBJ1-2; size: NA; DNA: TGCGCCAGCAGCCAACCGGGACAGCACTATGGCTACACCTTC; CDR3: CASSQPGQHYGYTF
D: NA; V: TRBV11-2; J: TRBJ1-1; size: NA; DNA: TGTGCCAGCAGGTCCCCTGGCAGGAACACTGAAGCTTTCTTT; CDR3: CASRSPGRNTEAFF
D: TRBD1; V: TRBV19; J: TRBJ2-3; size: NA; DNA: TGTGCCAGTAGTTTCGGGACAGGGGGTAAAGATACGCAGTATTTT; CDR3: CASSFGTGGKDTQYF
D: TRBD1; V: TRBV19; J: TRBJ1-6; size: NA; DNA: TGTGCCAGTCGGAACACAGGGGTGCGTTCACCCCTCCACTTT; CDR3: CASRNTGVRSPLHF
D: TRBD1; V: TRBV10-2; J: TRBJ1-6; size: NA; DNA: TGCGCCAGCAGGCTAACAGGGGGTAATTCACCCCTCCACTTT; CDR3: CASRLTGGNSPLHF
D: NA; V: TRBV5-6; J: TRBJ1-2; size: once; DNA: TGTGCCAGCAGCTTGACAGAGTTTGGCTACACCTTC; CDR3: CASSLTEFGYTF
D: NA; V: TRBV11-3; J: TRBJ2-5; size: once; DNA: TGTGCCAGCAGTTACAAAGAGACCCAGTACTTC; CDR3: CASSYKETQYF
D: NA; V: TRBV3-1/TRBV3-2; J: TRBJ1-4; size: NA; DNA: TGTGCCAGCAGCCGAATGAGCCCCATTAATGAAAAACTGTTTTTT; CDR3: CASSRMSPINEKLFF
D: NA; V: TRBV27; J: TRBJ1-5; size: NA; DNA: TGTGCCAGCAGTCCCCAGGGGCAGCCCCAGCATTTT; CDR3: CASSPQGQPQHF